This T cell receptor beta chain was found in a study of somatic mutations in cytotoxic T cells in rheumatoid arthritis. About the study: Immediately following diagnosis and ahead of any treatment, patient blood (around 30 ml EDTA) was drawn. Regarding the study as a whole: Of 50 to 75 patients, 8 had a largest CD8+ clone that exceeded 20% of CD8+ cells.

CDR3 size: 16 residues. The germline gives CDR1 MNHNY, CDR2 SVGAGI (reference sequence). Trimming cost V 0 bases and J 0 bases, with 6 bases left between them. This clone was seen more than once but under ten times. Its antigen is unidentified. The data were produced by immunoSEQ multiplex PCR, yet TCRdb's version contains in-frame clones alone and is incomplete. The sample has about 18,000 clones; over 60% are singletons. This receptor was taken from an adult with rheumatoid arthritis. The source material was CD8+ T cells sorted from blood. The J gene is TRBJ1-6, the V gene TRBV6-6; D gene unclear. As DNA, the CDR3 is TGTGCCAGCAGTTACTCACCGAGCTCCTATAATTCACCCCTCCACTTT. This codes for CASSYSPSSYNSPLHF.